The rows below give T cell receptor beta chains drawn from one sample of a study of identical twins. MiXCR was run by TCRdb on the 5' RACE reads, yielding one entry per CDR3 protein. This table holds hundreds of thousands of distinct CDR3 sequences, 15% to 20% found once. These data were also filed under a second study, of T cells expressing NK-cell markers.

Sequenced sample: PBMCs. Every receptor here comes from a woman between 18 and 30 years old in good health. Both conserved end residues are part of each CDR3. The D gene is left open where the match is weak. A row's size may be missing; if present it is once, few, many or a size class.

len: 16
d_gene: TRBD2
abundance: many
j_gene: TRBJ2-5
v_gene: TRBV7-9
CDR3aa: CASSTGLAGVSETQYF
CDR3nt: TGTGCCAGCAGCACAGGACTAGCGGGGGTGTCAGAGACCCAGTACTTC

len: 12
d_gene: .
abundance: .
j_gene: TRBJ1-6
v_gene: TRBV6-6
CDR3aa: CASSRSPGHEDF
CDR3nt: TGTGCCAGCAGCCGTTCGCCGGGACACGAGGACTTT

len: 16
d_gene: TRBD1
abundance: once
j_gene: TRBJ2-7
v_gene: TRBV5-6
CDR3aa: CASSPVGTGGSYEQYF
CDR3nt: TGTGCCAGCAGCCCTGTCGGGACAGGAGGCTCCTACGAGCAGTACTTC

len: 14
d_gene: .
abundance: .
j_gene: TRBJ1-4
v_gene: TRBV12-3/TRBV12-4
CDR3aa: CASSLKGIREKLFF
CDR3nt: TGTGCCAGCAGTTTAAAGGGGATTCGTGAAAAACTGTTTTTT

len: 11
d_gene: .
abundance: .
j_gene: TRBJ2-1
v_gene: TRBV5-1
CDR3aa: CASSLGLIQFF
CDR3nt: TGCGCCAGCAGCTTGGGTCTGATCCAGTTCTTC

len: 16
d_gene: .
abundance: few
j_gene: TRBJ2-1
v_gene: TRBV5-1
CDR3aa: CASSVTLANAYNEQFF
CDR3nt: TGCGCCAGCAGCGTTACCCTAGCGAACGCCTACAATGAGCAGTTCTTC

len: 15
d_gene: .
abundance: many
j_gene: TRBJ2-1
v_gene: TRBV5-1
CDR3aa: CASSLVGDYANEQFF
CDR3nt: TGCGCCAGCAGCTTGGTGGGCGATTACGCGAATGAGCAGTTCTTC

len: 15
d_gene: .
abundance: .
j_gene: TRBJ2-7
v_gene: TRBV12-3/TRBV12-4
CDR3aa: CASSTRGTGSHEQYF
CDR3nt: TGTGCCAGCAGCACCCGGGGCACCGGGAGCCACGAGCAGTACTTC

len: 17
d_gene: .
abundance: few
j_gene: TRBJ2-7
v_gene: TRBV6-1
CDR3aa: CASSLSYLDGAGGEQYF
CDR3nt: TGTGCCAGCAGTCTCTCCTACTTGGACGGTGCGGGCGGCGAGCAGTACTTC

len: 14
d_gene: .
abundance: few
j_gene: TRBJ2-5
v_gene: TRBV6-1
CDR3aa: CASSPSGGGETQYF
CDR3nt: TGTGCCAGCAGCCCTTCGGGGGGCGGAGAGACCCAGTACTTC

len: 13
d_gene: .
abundance: .
j_gene: TRBJ2-1
v_gene: TRBV30
CDR3aa: CAWKGNSYNEQFF
CDR3nt: TGTGCCTGGAAGGGGAACTCCTACAATGAGCAGTTCTTC

len: 15
d_gene: .
abundance: .
j_gene: TRBJ2-7
v_gene: TRBV9
CDR3aa: CASSRDLKSSYEQYF
CDR3nt: TGTGCCAGCAGCAGGGACCTTAAGAGCTCCTACGAGCAGTACTTC

len: 15
d_gene: TRBD2
abundance: .
j_gene: TRBJ2-7
v_gene: TRBV5-1
CDR3aa: CASSLASGRSSEQYF
CDR3nt: TGCGCCAGCAGCTTGGCTAGCGGGAGGAGTAGCGAGCAGTACTTC

len: 12
d_gene: .
abundance: .
j_gene: TRBJ2-3
v_gene: TRBV20-1
CDR3aa: CSATRDTDTQYF
CDR3nt: TGCAGTGCTACCCGGGACACAGATACGCAGTATTTT

len: 14
d_gene: TRBD1
abundance: .
j_gene: TRBJ2-6
v_gene: TRBV25-1
CDR3aa: CASTGGSGANVLTF
CDR3nt: TGTGCCAGCACAGGGGGCTCTGGGGCCAACGTCCTGACTTTC

len: 13
d_gene: .
abundance: few
j_gene: TRBJ1-6
v_gene: TRBV20-1
CDR3aa: CSAGQGSNSPLHF
CDR3nt: TGCAGTGCTGGGCAGGGCTCCAATTCACCCCTCCACTTT

len: 14
d_gene: TRBD1
abundance: few
j_gene: TRBJ2-7
v_gene: TRBV20-1
CDR3aa: CSAVRDRLTGEQYF
CDR3nt: TGCAGTGCGGTCCGGGACAGATTAACGGGTGAGCAGTACTTC

len: 13
d_gene: TRBD2
abundance: few
j_gene: TRBJ2-7
v_gene: TRBV20-1
CDR3aa: CSSAGTTFYEQYF
CDR3nt: TGCAGTTCCGCCGGGACTACTTTTTACGAGCAGTACTTC

len: 14
d_gene: .
abundance: .
j_gene: TRBJ2-6
v_gene: TRBV29-1
CDR3aa: CSVVLHSGANVLTF
CDR3nt: TGCAGCGTTGTTTTACACTCTGGGGCCAACGTCCTGACTTTC

len: 17
d_gene: TRBD2
abundance: .
j_gene: TRBJ2-1
v_gene: TRBV6-2/TRBV6-3
CDR3aa: CASSQTPRAGGRNEQFF
CDR3nt: TGTGCCAGCAGCCAGACCCCCCGAGCGGGAGGTCGAAATGAGCAGTTCTTC

len: 15
d_gene: TRBD1
abundance: .
j_gene: TRBJ2-6
v_gene: TRBV20-1
CDR3aa: CSAWDSNSGANVLTF
CDR3nt: TGCAGTGCCTGGGACAGCAACTCTGGGGCCAACGTCCTGACTTTC

len: 15
d_gene: TRBD1
abundance: .
j_gene: TRBJ1-1
v_gene: TRBV7-8
CDR3aa: CASSPQGTANTEAFF
CDR3nt: TGTGCCAGCAGCCCTCAAGGGACAGCGAACACTGAAGCTTTCTTT

len: 14
d_gene: .
abundance: few
j_gene: TRBJ1-6
v_gene: TRBV3-1
CDR3aa: CASSQLGFDSPLHF
CDR3nt: TGTGCCAGCAGCCAACTGGGGTTTGATTCACCCCTCCACTTT

len: 12
d_gene: .
abundance: .
j_gene: TRBJ1-1
v_gene: TRBV12-3/TRBV12-4
CDR3aa: CASGRSDTEAFF
CDR3nt: TGTGCCAGTGGGCGTTCGGACACTGAAGCTTTCTTT

len: 12
d_gene: .
abundance: few
j_gene: TRBJ2-7
v_gene: TRBV5-6
CDR3aa: CASSFSRGGQYF
CDR3nt: TGTGCCAGCAGCTTCTCGCGTGGAGGGCAGTACTTC

len: 14
d_gene: .
abundance: .
j_gene: TRBJ2-4
v_gene: TRBV12-3/TRBV12-4
CDR3aa: CASCRTLNENIQYF
CDR3nt: TGTGCCAGCTGTCGGACTCTGAATGAAAACATTCAGTACTTC

len: 15
d_gene: .
abundance: many
j_gene: TRBJ2-2
v_gene: TRBV7-6
CDR3aa: CASSPGGRGTGELFF
CDR3nt: TGTGCCAGCAGCCCAGGGGGGAGAGGCACCGGGGAGCTGTTTTTT

len: 13
d_gene: .
abundance: .
j_gene: TRBJ2-1
v_gene: TRBV5-1
CDR3aa: CASSSPNANEQFF
CDR3nt: TGCGCCAGCAGCTCCCCAAACGCTAATGAGCAGTTCTTC

len: 15
d_gene: TRBD1
abundance: many
j_gene: TRBJ2-7
v_gene: TRBV6-1
CDR3aa: CASSGGTGGAYEQYF
CDR3nt: TGTGCCAGCAGTGGAGGGACAGGGGGAGCCTACGAGCAGTACTTC

len: 14
d_gene: .
abundance: few
j_gene: TRBJ2-7
v_gene: TRBV29-1
CDR3aa: CSVNTRDGPYEQYF
CDR3nt: TGCAGCGTGAACACTAGGGACGGACCCTACGAGCAGTACTTC

len: 17
d_gene: TRBD2
abundance: .
j_gene: TRBJ2-5
v_gene: TRBV4-1
CDR3aa: CASSQVPSGGAQETQYF
CDR3nt: TGCGCCAGCAGCCAAGTTCCTAGCGGGGGGGCCCAAGAGACCCAGTACTTC

len: 14
d_gene: TRBD2
abundance: few
j_gene: TRBJ2-1
v_gene: TRBV20-1
CDR3aa: CSARAAGGYNEQFF
CDR3nt: TGCAGTGCTAGGGCCGCGGGGGGTTACAATGAGCAGTTCTTC

len: 15
d_gene: TRBD1
abundance: few
j_gene: TRBJ1-2
v_gene: TRBV7-2
CDR3aa: CASSPWTGGFHGYTF
CDR3nt: TGTGCCAGCAGCCCATGGACAGGGGGCTTCCATGGCTACACCTTC

len: 14
d_gene: .
abundance: few
j_gene: TRBJ1-1
v_gene: TRBV5-1
CDR3aa: CASSLDGANTEAFF
CDR3nt: TGCGCCAGCAGCTTGGATGGGGCGAACACTGAAGCTTTCTTT

len: 15
d_gene: .
abundance: .
j_gene: TRBJ1-6
v_gene: TRBV3-1
CDR3aa: CASSPPGQYNSPLHF
CDR3nt: TGTGCCAGCAGCCCGCCGGGACAATATAATTCACCCCTCCACTTT

len: 14
d_gene: TRBD2
abundance: .
j_gene: TRBJ2-1
v_gene: TRBV5-6
CDR3aa: CASSPGTSGAEQFF
CDR3nt: TGTGCCAGCAGCCCCGGGACTAGCGGAGCCGAGCAGTTCTTC

len: 13
d_gene: TRBD2
abundance: few
j_gene: TRBJ2-5
v_gene: TRBV20-1
CDR3aa: CSVGGGGWETQYF
CDR3nt: TGCAGTGTCGGCGGGGGGGGATGGGAGACCCAGTACTTC

len: 12
d_gene: .
abundance: .
j_gene: TRBJ2-1
v_gene: TRBV5-1
CDR3aa: CASRERHDEQFF
CDR3nt: TGCGCCAGCAGAGAAAGACACGATGAGCAGTTCTTC

len: 13
d_gene: .
abundance: .
j_gene: TRBJ2-1
v_gene: TRBV11-2
CDR3aa: CASSLKIRQPLFF
CDR3nt: TGTGCCAGCAGCTTAAAAATCCGGCAACCACTGTTCTTC

len: 13
d_gene: .
abundance: many
j_gene: TRBJ2-3
v_gene: TRBV12-3/TRBV12-4
CDR3aa: CASSPLRTDTQYF
CDR3nt: TGTGCCAGCAGCCCCCTCCGCACAGATACGCAGTATTTT

len: 14
d_gene: .
abundance: .
j_gene: TRBJ2-3
v_gene: TRBV12-3/TRBV12-4
CDR3aa: CASSLGTYTDTQYF
CDR3nt: TGTGCCAGCAGTTTGGGCACTTACACAGATACGCAGTATTTT

len: 13
d_gene: .
abundance: few
j_gene: TRBJ2-5
v_gene: TRBV27
CDR3aa: CASSFVRAETQYF
CDR3nt: TGTGCCAGCAGTTTCGTCCGGGCAGAGACCCAGTACTTC

len: 14
d_gene: .
abundance: .
j_gene: TRBJ1-1
v_gene: TRBV7-3
CDR3aa: CASSLTAEGTEAFF
CDR3nt: TGTGCCAGCAGCTTAACGGCAGAAGGCACTGAAGCTTTCTTT

len: 14
d_gene: TRBD2
abundance: .
j_gene: TRBJ2-3
v_gene: TRBV12-3/TRBV12-4
CDR3aa: CASTGGRPTDTQYF
CDR3nt: TGTGCCAGTACGGGCGGGAGGCCCACAGATACGCAGTATTTT

len: 15
d_gene: .
abundance: .
j_gene: TRBJ2-1
v_gene: TRBV7-2
CDR3aa: CASSPFNSGYNEQFF
CDR3nt: TGTGCCAGCAGCCCGTTTAATTCCGGATACAATGAGCAGTTCTTC

len: 14
d_gene: TRBD1
abundance: few
j_gene: TRBJ1-1
v_gene: TRBV12-3/TRBV12-4
CDR3aa: CASTQDRANTEAFF
CDR3nt: TGTGCCAGCACCCAAGACAGGGCTAACACTGAAGCTTTCTTT

len: 14
d_gene: .
abundance: .
j_gene: TRBJ2-2
v_gene: TRBV6-1
CDR3aa: CASSPCKNTGELFF
CDR3nt: TGTGCCAGCAGTCCCTGTAAGAACACCGGGGAGCTGTTTTTT

len: 17
d_gene: TRBD2
abundance: few
j_gene: TRBJ2-3
v_gene: TRBV6-1
CDR3aa: CASSPLRLAESTDTQYF
CDR3nt: TGTGCCAGCAGCCCGCTGAGACTAGCGGAGAGCACAGATACGCAGTATTTT

len: 15
d_gene: .
abundance: .
j_gene: TRBJ2-7
v_gene: TRBV4-3
CDR3aa: CASSQEGAGIYEQYF
CDR3nt: TGCGCCAGCAGCCAAGAAGGGGCAGGTATCTACGAGCAGTACTTC

len: 14
d_gene: TRBD2
abundance: few
j_gene: TRBJ2-3
v_gene: TRBV24-1
CDR3aa: CATSDLRSGRTQYF
CDR3nt: TGTGCCACCAGTGATCTTCGTAGCGGGAGGACGCAGTATTTT

len: 13
d_gene: .
abundance: few
j_gene: TRBJ2-3
v_gene: TRBV5-1
CDR3aa: CASISGGTDTQYF
CDR3nt: TGCGCCAGCATTTCAGGGGGCACAGATACGCAGTATTTT

len: 16
d_gene: TRBD2
abundance: many
j_gene: TRBJ2-7
v_gene: TRBV18
CDR3aa: CASSLGTSGISYEQYF
CDR3nt: TGTGCCAGCTCACTCGGGACTAGCGGGATCTCCTACGAGCAGTACTTC

len: 16
d_gene: .
abundance: .
j_gene: TRBJ2-3
v_gene: TRBV20-1
CDR3aa: CSAREMGSAFSDTQYF
CDR3nt: TGCAGTGCTAGAGAGATGGGTAGCGCCTTTTCGGATACGCAGTATTTT

len: 15
d_gene: .
abundance: once
j_gene: TRBJ2-1
v_gene: TRBV27
CDR3aa: CASSETGSTYNEQFF
CDR3nt: TGTGCCAGCAGCGAAACAGGGTCTACCTACAATGAGCAGTTCTTC

len: 12
d_gene: .
abundance: .
j_gene: TRBJ2-1
v_gene: TRBV30
CDR3aa: CAWKGLGGEQFF
CDR3nt: TGTGCCTGGAAGGGGTTGGGGGGCGAGCAGTTCTTC

len: 11
d_gene: .
abundance: many
j_gene: TRBJ1-4
v_gene: TRBV12-3/TRBV12-4
CDR3aa: CASSLSEKLFF
CDR3nt: TGTGCCAGCAGTTTAAGTGAAAAACTGTTTTTT

len: 16
d_gene: .
abundance: .
j_gene: TRBJ2-6
v_gene: TRBV10-3
CDR3aa: CAISQGRSSGANVLTF
CDR3nt: TGTGCCATCAGTCAGGGAAGGAGCTCTGGGGCCAACGTCCTGACTTTC